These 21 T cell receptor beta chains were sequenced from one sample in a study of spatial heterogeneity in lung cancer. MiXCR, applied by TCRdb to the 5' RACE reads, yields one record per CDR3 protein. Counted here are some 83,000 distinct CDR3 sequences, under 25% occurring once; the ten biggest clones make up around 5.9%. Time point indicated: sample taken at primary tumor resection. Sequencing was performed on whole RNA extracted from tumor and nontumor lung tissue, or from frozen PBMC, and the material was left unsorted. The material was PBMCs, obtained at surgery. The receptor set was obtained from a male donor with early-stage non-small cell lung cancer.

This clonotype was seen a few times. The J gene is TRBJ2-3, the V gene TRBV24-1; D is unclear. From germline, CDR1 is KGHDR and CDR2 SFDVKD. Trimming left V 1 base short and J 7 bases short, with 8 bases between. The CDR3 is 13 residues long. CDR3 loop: CATSDFPGYTQYF. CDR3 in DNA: TGTGCCACCAGTGATTTCCCTGGATATACGCAGTATTTT.

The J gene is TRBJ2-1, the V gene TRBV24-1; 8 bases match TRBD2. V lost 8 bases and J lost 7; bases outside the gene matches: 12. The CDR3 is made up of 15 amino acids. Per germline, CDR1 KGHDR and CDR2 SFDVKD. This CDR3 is CATTAGVAGTNEQFF. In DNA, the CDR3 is TGTGCCACCACAGCGGGGGTAGCGGGTACTAATGAGCAGTTCTTC.

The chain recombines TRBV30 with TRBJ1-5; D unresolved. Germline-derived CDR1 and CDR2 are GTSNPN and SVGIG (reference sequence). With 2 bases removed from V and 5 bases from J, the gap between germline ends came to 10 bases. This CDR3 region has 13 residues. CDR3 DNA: TGTGCCTGGAGTAGAGGGAGGGATCAGCCCCAGCATTTT. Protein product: CAWSRGRDQPQHF.

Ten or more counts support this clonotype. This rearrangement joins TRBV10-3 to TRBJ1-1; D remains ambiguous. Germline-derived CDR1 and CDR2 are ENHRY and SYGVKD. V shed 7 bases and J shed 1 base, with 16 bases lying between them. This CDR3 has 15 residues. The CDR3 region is CAITRAGGENTEAFF. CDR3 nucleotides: TGTGCCATCACCCGAGCGGGCGGTGAGAACACTGAAGCTTTCTTT.

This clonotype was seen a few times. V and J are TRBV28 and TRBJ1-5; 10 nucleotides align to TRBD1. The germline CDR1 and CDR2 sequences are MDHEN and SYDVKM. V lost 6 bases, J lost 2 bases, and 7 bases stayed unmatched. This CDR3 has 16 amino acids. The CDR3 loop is CASRYRQGAGNQPQHF. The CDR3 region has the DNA TGTGCCAGCAGGTACAGACAGGGGGCTGGCAATCAGCCCCAGCATTTT.

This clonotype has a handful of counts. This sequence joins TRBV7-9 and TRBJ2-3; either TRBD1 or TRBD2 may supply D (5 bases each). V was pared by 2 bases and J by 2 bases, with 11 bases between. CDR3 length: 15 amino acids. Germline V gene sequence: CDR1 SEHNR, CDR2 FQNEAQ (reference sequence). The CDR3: CASSLNRDPTDTQYF. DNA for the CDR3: TGTGCCAGCAGCTTAAACCGGGACCCCACAGATACGCAGTATTTT.

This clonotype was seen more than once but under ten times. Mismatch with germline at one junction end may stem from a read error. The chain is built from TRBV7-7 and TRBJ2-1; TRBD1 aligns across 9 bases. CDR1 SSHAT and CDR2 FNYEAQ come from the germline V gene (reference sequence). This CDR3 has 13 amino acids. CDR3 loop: CASSTDRGDEQFF. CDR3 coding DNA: TGTGCTAGCAGCACGGACAGGGGCGATGAGCAGTTCTTC.

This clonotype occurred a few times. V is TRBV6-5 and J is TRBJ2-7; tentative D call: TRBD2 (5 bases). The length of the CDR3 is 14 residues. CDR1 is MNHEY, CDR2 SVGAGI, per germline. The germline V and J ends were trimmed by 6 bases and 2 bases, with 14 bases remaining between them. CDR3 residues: CASRPGGPTYEQYF. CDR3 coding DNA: TGTGCCAGCAGACCCGGAGGCCCAACCTACGAGCAGTACTTC.

The CDR3 loop reads CASSTGTVNEKLFF. In nucleotides, the CDR3 is TGTGCCAGCAGCACCGGGACGGTAAATGAAAAACTGTTTTTT. The chain recombines TRBV7-9 with TRBJ1-4; possible D gene TRBD1, 5 bases. CDR3 length equals 14 residues. Trimming left V 5 bases short and J 5 bases short, with 12 bases between. Germline assignment: CDR1 SEHNR and CDR2 FQNEAQ (reference sequence).

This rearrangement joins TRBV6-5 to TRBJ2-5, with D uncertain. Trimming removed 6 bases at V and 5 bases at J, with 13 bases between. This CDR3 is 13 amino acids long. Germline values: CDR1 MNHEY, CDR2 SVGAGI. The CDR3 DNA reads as TGTGCCAGCAGGATTCCCGCATTTGAGACCCAGTACTTC. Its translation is CASRIPAFETQYF.

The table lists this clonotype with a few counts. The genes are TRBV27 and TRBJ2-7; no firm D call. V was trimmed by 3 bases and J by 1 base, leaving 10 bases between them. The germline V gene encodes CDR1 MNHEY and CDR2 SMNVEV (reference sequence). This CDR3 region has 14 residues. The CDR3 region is CASSLQASSYEQYF. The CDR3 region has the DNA TGTGCCAGCAGTTTGCAAGCCTCGTCCTACGAGCAGTACTTC.

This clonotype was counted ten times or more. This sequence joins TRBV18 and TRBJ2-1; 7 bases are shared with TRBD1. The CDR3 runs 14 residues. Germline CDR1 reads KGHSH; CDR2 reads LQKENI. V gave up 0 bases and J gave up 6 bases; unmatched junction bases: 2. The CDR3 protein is CASSPPTGINEQFF. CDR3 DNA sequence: TGTGCCAGCTCACCACCGACAGGGATCAATGAGCAGTTCTTC.

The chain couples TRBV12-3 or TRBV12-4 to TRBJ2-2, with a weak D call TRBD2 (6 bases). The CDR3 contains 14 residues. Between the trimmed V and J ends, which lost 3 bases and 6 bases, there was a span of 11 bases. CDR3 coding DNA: TGTGCCAGCAGTTTTTCAGGCGGGGCCGGGGAGCTGTTTTTT. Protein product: CASSFSGGAGELFF.

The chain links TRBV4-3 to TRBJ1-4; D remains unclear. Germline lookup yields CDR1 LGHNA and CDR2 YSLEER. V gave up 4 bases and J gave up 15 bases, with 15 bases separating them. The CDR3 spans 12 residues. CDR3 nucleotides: TGCGCCAGCAGCCCCGGAACCGGGCCCATGTTTTTT. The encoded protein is CASSPGTGPMFF.

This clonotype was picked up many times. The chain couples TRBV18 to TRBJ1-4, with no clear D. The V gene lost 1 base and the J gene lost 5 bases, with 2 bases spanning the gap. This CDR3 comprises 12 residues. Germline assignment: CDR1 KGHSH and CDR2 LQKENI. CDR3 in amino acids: CASSPLNEKLFF. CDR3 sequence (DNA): TGTGCCAGCTCACCACTCAATGAAAAACTGTTTTTT.

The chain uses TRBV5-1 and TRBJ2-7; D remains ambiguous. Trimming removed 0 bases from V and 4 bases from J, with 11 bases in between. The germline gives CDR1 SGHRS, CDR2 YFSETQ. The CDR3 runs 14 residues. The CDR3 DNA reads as TGCGCCAGCAGCTTGGAGGCGACGCCTTACGAGCAGTACTTC. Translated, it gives CASSLEATPYEQYF.

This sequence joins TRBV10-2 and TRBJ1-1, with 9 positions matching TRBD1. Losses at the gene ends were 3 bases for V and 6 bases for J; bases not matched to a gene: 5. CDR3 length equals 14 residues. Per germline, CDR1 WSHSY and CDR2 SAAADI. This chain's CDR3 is CASSDTGGPPEAFF. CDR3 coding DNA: TGCGCCAGCAGTGATACAGGGGGCCCCCCTGAAGCTTTCTTT.

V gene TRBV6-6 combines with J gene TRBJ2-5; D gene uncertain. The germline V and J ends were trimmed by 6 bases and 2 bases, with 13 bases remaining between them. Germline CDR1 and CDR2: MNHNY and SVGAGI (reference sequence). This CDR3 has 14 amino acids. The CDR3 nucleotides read TGTGCCAGCAGGCTAATCGCCGGACAAGAGACCCAGTACTTC. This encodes CASRLIAGQETQYF.

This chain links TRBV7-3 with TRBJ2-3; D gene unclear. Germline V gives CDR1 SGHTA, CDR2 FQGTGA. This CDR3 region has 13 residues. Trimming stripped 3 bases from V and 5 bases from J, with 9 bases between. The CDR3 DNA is TGTGCCAGCAGCTTGGTCAGAGAAGATACGCAGTATTTT. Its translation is CASSLVREDTQYF.

The CDR3 is CASRQGAGNTIYF. Here the CDR3 DNA reads TGTGCCAGCAGGCAAGGGGCTGGAAACACCATATATTTT. The rearrangement links TRBV2 to TRBJ1-3, with D tentatively TRBD1 (5 bases). V dropped 6 bases and J dropped 2 bases, with 8 bases sitting between them. The CDR3 totals 13 residues. Germline V gene data show CDR1 as SNHLY and CDR2 as FYNNEI.

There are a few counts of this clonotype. The CDR3 coding sequence is TGTGCCAGCATCCCGGACAGGCTGGGGACTGAAGCTTTCTTT. It yields the protein CASIPDRLGTEAFF. The chain uses TRBV25-1 and TRBJ1-1, with 7 bases matching TRBD1. CDR1 and CDR2 (germline): MGHDK, SYGVNS. CDR3 size: 14 residues. The V segment lost 7 bases and the J segment 5 bases; nucleotides outside the gene matches: 10. The whole variable domain, filled in from reference TRBV25-1 and TRBJ1-1, reads EADIYQTPRYLVIGTGKKITLECSQTMGHDKMYWYQQDPGMELHLIHYSYGVNSTEKGDLSSESTVSRIRTEHFPLTLESARPSHTSQYLCASIPDRLGTEAFFGQGTRLTVV.